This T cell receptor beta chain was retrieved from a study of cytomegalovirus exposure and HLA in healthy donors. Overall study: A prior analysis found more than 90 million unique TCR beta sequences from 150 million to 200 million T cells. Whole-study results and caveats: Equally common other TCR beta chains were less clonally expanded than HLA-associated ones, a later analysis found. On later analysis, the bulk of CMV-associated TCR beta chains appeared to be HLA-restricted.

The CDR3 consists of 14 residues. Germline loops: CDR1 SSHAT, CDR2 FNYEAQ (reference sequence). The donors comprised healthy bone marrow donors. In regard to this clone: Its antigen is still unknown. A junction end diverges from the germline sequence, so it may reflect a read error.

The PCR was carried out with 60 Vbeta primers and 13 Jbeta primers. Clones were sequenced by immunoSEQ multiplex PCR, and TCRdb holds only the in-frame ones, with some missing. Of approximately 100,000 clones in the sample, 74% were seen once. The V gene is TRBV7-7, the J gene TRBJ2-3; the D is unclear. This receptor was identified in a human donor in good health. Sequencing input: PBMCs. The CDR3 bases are TGTGCTAGCAGCTTAGGCGCTTCCACAGATACGCAGTATTTT. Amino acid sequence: CASSLGASTDTQYF.